This entry lists 4 T cell receptor beta chains sequenced from one sample in a study of T-cell reconstitution after alpha-beta-depleted transplantation in children. The library targeted TCRbeta and was prepared with unique molecular identifiers. One entry per CDR3 protein, called by TCRdb with MiXCR from the PCR reads. This sample has some 10,000 distinct CDR3 sequences, with roughly 14% found just once. Sequencing used PBMCs, mostly from graft donor cells, obtained 60 days after TCRalphabeta/CD19-depleted stem cell transplant. Receptors were obtained from a male patient aged 10 to 17 who had a stem cell transplant for acute lymphoblastic leukemia, so the T cells may come from the graft donor.

This clonotype came up many times. V gene TRBV7-6 combines with J gene TRBJ1-1; a weak D match, TRBD1 (6 bases). This CDR3 contains 14 residues. The V gene's germline CDR1 is SGHVS and CDR2 FNYEAQ. V was trimmed by 5 bases and J by 4 bases, leaving 14 bases between them. CDR3 nucleotides: TGTGCCAGCAGCCTCCGACAGGTTCCCACTGAAGCTTTCTTT. This encodes CASSLRQVPTEAFF.

This clonotype was seen at least ten times. The chain is built from TRBV4-2 and TRBJ2-3, with a possible D match to TRBD2 (5 bases). The CDR3 has 17 residues. Trimming stripped 2 bases from V and 4 bases from J, with 19 bases between. CDR1 is LGHNA and CDR2 is YNFKEQ in the germline V gene. The CDR3 spells CASSQSSLGESPDTQYF. The CDR3 coding sequence is TGTGCCAGCAGCCAAAGCTCCCTGGGAGAGAGCCCAGATACGCAGTATTTT.

This clonotype was detected many times. The chain couples TRBV5-5 to TRBJ1-4, with D unclear. The CDR3 covers 16 residues. V was cut by 3 bases and J by 1 base, with 13 bases left in between. CDR1 and CDR2 from the germline V gene are SGHKS and YYEKEE (reference sequence). Written as DNA, the CDR3 is TGTGCCAGCAGCTCTTGGACGGCTCAAACTAATGAAAAACTGTTTTTT. This translates into CASSSWTAQTNEKLFF.

Ten or more counts support this clonotype. The rearrangement links TRBV29-1 to TRBJ2-7; D might be TRBD1 (5 bases). The CDR3 length is 14 residues. Germline CDR1 and CDR2: SQVTM and ANQGSEA. V lost 6 bases and J 1 base, leaving 16 bases between the germline ends. This CDR3 is CSVVDRVVSYEQYF. In nucleotides, the CDR3 is TGCAGCGTGGTCGACAGAGTGGTTTCCTACGAGCAGTACTTC.